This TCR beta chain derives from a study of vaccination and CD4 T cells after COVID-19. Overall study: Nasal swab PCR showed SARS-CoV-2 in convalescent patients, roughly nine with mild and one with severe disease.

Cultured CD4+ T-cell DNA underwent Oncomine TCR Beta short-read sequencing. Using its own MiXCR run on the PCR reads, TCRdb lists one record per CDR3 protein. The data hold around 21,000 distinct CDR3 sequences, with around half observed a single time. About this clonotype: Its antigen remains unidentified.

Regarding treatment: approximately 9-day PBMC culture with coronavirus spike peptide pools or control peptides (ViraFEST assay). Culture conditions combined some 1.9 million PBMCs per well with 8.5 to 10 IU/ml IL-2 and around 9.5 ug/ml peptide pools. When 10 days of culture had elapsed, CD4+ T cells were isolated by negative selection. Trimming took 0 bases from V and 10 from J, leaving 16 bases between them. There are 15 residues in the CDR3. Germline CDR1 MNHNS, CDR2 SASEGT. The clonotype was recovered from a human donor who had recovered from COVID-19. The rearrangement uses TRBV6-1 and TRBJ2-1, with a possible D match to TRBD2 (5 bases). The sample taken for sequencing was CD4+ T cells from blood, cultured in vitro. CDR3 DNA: TGTGCCAGCAGTGAAGCGGTTAGGCTGGCGGGCGAGCAGTTCTTC. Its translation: CASSEAVRLAGEQFF.